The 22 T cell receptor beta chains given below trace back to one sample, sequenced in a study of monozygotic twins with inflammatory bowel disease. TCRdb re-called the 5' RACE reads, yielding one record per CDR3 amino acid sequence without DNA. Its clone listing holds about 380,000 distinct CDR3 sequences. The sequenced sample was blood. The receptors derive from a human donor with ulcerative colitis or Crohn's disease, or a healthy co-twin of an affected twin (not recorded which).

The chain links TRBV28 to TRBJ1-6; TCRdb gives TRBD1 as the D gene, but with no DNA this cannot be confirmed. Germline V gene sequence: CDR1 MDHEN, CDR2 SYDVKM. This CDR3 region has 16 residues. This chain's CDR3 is CASRAPGQGNNSPLHF. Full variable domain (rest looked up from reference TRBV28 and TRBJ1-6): DVKVTQSSRYLVKRTGEKVFLECVQDMDHENMFWYRQDPGLGLRLIYFSYDVKMKEKGDIPEGYSVSREKKERFSLILESASTNQTSMYLCASRAPGQGNNSPLHFGNGTRLTVT.

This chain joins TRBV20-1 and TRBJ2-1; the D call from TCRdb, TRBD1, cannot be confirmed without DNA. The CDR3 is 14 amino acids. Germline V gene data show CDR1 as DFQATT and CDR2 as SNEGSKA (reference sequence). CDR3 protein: CSASGGKGSNEQFF.

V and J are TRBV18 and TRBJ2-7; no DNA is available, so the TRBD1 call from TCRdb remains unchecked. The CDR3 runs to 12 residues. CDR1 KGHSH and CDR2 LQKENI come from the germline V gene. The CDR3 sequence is CASSPDRDEQYF.

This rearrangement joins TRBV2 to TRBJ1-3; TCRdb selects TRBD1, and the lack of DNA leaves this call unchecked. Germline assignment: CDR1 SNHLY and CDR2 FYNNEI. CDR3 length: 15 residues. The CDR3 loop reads CASRHRTSSGNTIYF.

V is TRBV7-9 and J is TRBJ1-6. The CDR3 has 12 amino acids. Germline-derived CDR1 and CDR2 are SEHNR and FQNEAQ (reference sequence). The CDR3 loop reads CASSPPYSPLHF.

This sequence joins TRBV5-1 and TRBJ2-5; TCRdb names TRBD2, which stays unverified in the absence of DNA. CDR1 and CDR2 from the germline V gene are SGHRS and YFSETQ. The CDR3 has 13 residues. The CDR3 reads CASGKAVQETQYF.

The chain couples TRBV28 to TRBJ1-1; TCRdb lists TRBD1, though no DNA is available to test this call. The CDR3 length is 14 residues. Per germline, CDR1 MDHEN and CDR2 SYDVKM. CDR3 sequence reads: CASSYHPGNTEAFF. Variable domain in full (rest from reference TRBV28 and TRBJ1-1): DVKVTQSSRYLVKRTGEKVFLECVQDMDHENMFWYRQDPGLGLRLIYFSYDVKMKEKGDIPEGYSVSREKKERFSLILESASTNQTSMYLCASSYHPGNTEAFFGQGTRLTVV.

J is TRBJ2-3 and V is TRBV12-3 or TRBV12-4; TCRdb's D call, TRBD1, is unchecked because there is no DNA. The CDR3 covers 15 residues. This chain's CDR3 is CASRPGTGLTDTQYF.

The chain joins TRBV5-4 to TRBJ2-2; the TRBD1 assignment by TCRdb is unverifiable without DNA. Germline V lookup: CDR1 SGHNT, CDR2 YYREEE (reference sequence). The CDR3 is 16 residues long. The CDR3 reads CASSSWDSWGTGELFF.

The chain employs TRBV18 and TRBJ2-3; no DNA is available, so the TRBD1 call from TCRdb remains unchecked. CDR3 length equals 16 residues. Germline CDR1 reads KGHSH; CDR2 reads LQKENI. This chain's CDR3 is CASSPSTGGHADTQYF.

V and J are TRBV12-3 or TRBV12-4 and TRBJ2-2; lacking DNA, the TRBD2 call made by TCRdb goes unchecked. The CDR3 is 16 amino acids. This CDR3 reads CASSLGSGGGTGELFF.

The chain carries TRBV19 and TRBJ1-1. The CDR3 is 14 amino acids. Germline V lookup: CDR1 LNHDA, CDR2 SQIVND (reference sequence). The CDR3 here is CASGVLSWNTEAFF.

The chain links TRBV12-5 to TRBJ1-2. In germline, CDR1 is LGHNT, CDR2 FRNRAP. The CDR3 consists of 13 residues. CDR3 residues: CASGPGGNYGYTF.

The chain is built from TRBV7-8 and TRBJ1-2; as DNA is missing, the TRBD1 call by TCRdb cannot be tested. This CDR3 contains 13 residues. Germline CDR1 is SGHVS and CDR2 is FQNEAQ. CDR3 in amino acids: CASSLRAREGYTF.

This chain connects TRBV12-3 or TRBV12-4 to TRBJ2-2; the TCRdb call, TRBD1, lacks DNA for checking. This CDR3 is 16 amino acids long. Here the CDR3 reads CASSLTGTPNTGELFF.

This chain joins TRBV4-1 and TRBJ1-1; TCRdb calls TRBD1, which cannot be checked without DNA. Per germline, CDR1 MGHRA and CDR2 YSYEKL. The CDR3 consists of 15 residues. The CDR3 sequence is CASSQPGPRTTEAFF.

CDR3 in amino acids: CATAGTGATGELFF. The J gene is TRBJ2-2, the V gene TRBV24-1; checking the TCRdb D call of TRBD1 is not possible without DNA. The CDR3 contains 14 residues. CDR1 and CDR2 (germline): KGHDR, SFDVKD.

The CDR3 loop reads CASSVGGDQETQYF. V and J are TRBV9 and TRBJ2-5. The CDR3 is made up of 14 amino acids. Germline V gives CDR1 SGDLS, CDR2 YYNGEE.

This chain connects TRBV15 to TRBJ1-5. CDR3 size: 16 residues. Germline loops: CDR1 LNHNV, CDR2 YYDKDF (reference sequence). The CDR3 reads CATSRDWSGSNQPQHF.

CDR3 sequence reads: CASSWRQGNSPLHF. The V gene is TRBV6-5, the J gene TRBJ1-6; there is no DNA to check the TCRdb D call of TRBD1. The germline gives CDR1 MNHEY, CDR2 SVGAGI. The CDR3 is 14 residues long.

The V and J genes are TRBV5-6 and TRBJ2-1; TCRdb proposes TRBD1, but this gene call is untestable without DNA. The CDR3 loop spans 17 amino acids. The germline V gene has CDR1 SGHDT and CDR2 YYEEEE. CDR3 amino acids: CASSLGWGANRGNEQFF.

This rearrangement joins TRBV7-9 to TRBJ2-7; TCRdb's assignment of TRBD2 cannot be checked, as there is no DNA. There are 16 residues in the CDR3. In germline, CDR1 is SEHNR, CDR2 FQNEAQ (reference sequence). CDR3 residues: CASSLPTSGSAYEQYF.